This T cell receptor (beta chain) was recorded in a study of technical replicates of blood from four donors. Here immunoSEQ multiplex PCR was the method, and the copy in TCRdb shows in-frame clones only, minus some. The sample records 65,000 to 95,000 clones, approximately 96% being singletons. The sample taken for sequencing was T cells isolated from PBMCs. This clonotype was obtained from a human donor in good health.

The CDR3 bases are TGTGCCAGCAGTTACGAGAGCGGGGCCTACGAGCAGTACTTC. It translates to CASSYESGAYEQYF. The rearrangement joins TRBV6-5 to TRBJ2-7; TRBD2 agrees at 7 bases. In germline, CDR1 is MNHEY, CDR2 SVGAGI. Unmatched junction bases numbered 3, after V lost 2 bases and J lost 2 bases. This CDR3 spans 14 amino acids.